This T cell receptor (beta chain) is from a study of blood T cell repertoires in COVID-19. Overall study context: T cells, B-cell-depleted T cells, or PBMCs supplied cDNA or gDNA.

The CDR3 loop spans 12 amino acids. Germline CDR1 and CDR2: LNHDA and SQIVND (reference sequence). Between the trimmed V and J ends, which lost 3 bases and 3 bases, there was a span of 5 bases. A Seattle source enrolled patients during active infection and followed them longitudinally. How the authors handled the data: Amplification with reference gene primers provided the estimates of nucleated cell counts. Clones were sequenced by immunoSEQ multiplex PCR, and TCRdb holds only the in-frame ones, with some missing. V, J and clone size are those of that table, while D and trimming were read from the DNA. The table has roughly 190,000 clones, about 85% seen once. This clone was observed a few times.

The receptor was derived from a woman in her 70s with COVID-19, enrolled during active disease. Material for sequencing was peripheral blood. This chain links TRBV19 with TRBJ1-1, with no clear D. CDR3 sequence: CASSIRDTEAFF. The CDR3 DNA is TGTGCCAGTAGTATTCGGGACACTGAAGCTTTCTTT.